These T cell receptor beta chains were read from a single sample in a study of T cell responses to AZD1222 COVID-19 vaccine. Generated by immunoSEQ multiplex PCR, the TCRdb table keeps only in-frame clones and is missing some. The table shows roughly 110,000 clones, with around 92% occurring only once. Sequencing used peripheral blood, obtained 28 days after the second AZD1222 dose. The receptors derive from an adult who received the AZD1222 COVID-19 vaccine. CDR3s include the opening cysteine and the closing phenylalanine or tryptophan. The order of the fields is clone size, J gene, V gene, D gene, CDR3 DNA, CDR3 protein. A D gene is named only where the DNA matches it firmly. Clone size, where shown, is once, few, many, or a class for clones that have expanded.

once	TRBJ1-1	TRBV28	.	TGTGCCAGCAATTTAGGGGCGAACACTGAAGCTTTCTTT	CASNLGANTEAFF
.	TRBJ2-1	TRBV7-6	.	TGTGCCAGCAGCTTAGTATTGAGGGGCGGTGAGCAGTTCTTC	CASSLVLRGGEQFF
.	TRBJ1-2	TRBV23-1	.	TGCGCCAGCAGTCATTCGAGGACAGATCCCTATGGCTACACCTTC	CASSHSRTDPYGYTF
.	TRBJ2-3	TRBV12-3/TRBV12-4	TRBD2	TGTGCCAGCCAGACTAGCGGCAGAGATACGCAGTATTTT	CASQTSGRDTQYF
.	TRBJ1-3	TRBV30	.	TGTGCCTGGAGTCGCGTGGGACTTTTATCTGGAAACACCATATATTTT	CAWSRVGLLSGNTIYF
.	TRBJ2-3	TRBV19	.	TGTGCCAGCAGAGGGGGGAACACAGATACGCAGTATTTT	CASRGGNTDTQYF
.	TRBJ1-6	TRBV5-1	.	TGCGCCAGCAGCTTGCCCGGGACCCGAACTAATTCACCCCTCCACTTT	CASSLPGTRTNSPLHF
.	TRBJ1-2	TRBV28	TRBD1	TGTGCCAGCAGTTTAAGGACAGGACTGAACTATGGCTACACCTTC	CASSLRTGLNYGYTF
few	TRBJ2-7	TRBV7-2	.	TGTGCCAGCAGCTTAGGCTCCGCCACGTCCTACGAGCAGTACTTC	CASSLGSATSYEQYF
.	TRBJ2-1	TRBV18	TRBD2	TGTGCCAGCTCACCGCGGGCTAGCGGAGAGTACAATGAGCAGTTCTTC	CASSPRASGEYNEQFF
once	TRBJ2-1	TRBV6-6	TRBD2	TGTGCCAGCAGTCGACTAGCGGTCAGGGAGTACAATGAGCAGTTCTTC	CASSRLAVREYNEQFF
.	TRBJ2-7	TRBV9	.	TGTGCCAGCAGCGTATCAATGGGGGCAGTTTACGAGCAGTACTTC	CASSVSMGAVYEQYF
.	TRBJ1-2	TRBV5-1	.	TGCGCCAGCAGGCCGGGGGTAGAAACGGATGGCTACACCTTC	CASRPGVETDGYTF
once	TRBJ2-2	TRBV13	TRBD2	TGTGCCAGCAGCATGCCGGGACTAGCGGCCACCGGGGAGCTGTTTTTT	CASSMPGLAATGELFF
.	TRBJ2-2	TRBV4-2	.	TGTGCCAGCAGCCAAGGAACCCTAGCTGGCGGGGAGCTGTTTTTT	CASSQGTLAGGELFF
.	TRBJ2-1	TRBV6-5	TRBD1	TGTGCCAGCAGTTCACGGGACAGGGTTTTGGGAAATGAGCAGTTCTTC	CASSSRDRVLGNEQFF
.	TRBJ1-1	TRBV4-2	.	TGTGCCAGCAGCCAAGAACTGGGGACTGAAGCTTTCTTT	CASSQELGTEAFF
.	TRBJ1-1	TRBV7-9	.	TGTGCCAGCAGCTTAGGGGTAGGAGGGGACACTGAAGCTTTCTTT	CASSLGVGGDTEAFF
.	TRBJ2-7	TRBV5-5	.	TGTGCCAGCAGCTTGCAGGGGCCTATCTACGAGCAGTACTTC	CASSLQGPIYEQYF
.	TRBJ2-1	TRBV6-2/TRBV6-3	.	TGTGCCAGCAGTTGGTTCAGAGACAATGAGCAGTTCTTC	CASSWFRDNEQFF
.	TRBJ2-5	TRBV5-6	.	TGTGCCAGCAGCTTGGCCAGGGGCGGCCAAGAGACCCAGTACTTC	CASSLARGGQETQYF
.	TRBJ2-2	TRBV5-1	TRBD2	TGCGCCAGCAGCCCTCTAGCGGGAGGGCCCGGGGAGCTGTTTTTT	CASSPLAGGPGELFF
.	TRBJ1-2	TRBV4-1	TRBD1	TGCGCCAGCAGCCGATCTGCTACAGGGGAGTATGGCTACACCTTC	CASSRSATGEYGYTF
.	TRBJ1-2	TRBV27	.	TGTGCCAGCAGGCGCCAGGGGATTAATAACTATGGCTACACCTTC	CASRRQGINNYGYTF
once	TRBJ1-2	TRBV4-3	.	TGCGCCAGCAGCCAGAAGGAAAACTATGGCTACACCTTC	CASSQKENYGYTF
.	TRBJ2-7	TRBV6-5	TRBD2	TGTGCCAGCAGTCGACTAGCGGGAGAGTACGAGCAGTACTTC	CASSRLAGEYEQYF
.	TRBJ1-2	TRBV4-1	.	TGCGCCAGCAGCCAAAACGGGGGCTACACCTTC	CASSQNGGYTF
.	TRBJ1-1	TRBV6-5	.	TGTGCCAGCACCATGACCCTGAACACTGAAGCTTTCTTT	CASTMTLNTEAFF
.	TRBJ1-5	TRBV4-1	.	TGCGCCAGCAGTAAGGAGGGCACAACATATCAGCCCCAGCATTTT	CASSKEGTTYQPQHF
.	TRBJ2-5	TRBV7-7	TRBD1	TGTGCTAGCAGCTTAGACAGGGGGAGAGGGGAGACCCAGTACTTC	CASSLDRGRGETQYF
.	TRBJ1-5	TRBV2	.	TGTGCCAGCAGTGAAGTGCGTAACGGGGGCCGCCAGCATTTT	CASSEVRNGGRQHF
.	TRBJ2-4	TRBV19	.	TGTGCCAGTAGTGACAGGATGGGAACTATCAAAAACATTCAGTACTTC	CASSDRMGTIKNIQYF